These 6 T cell receptor beta chains originate from one sample sequenced in a study of cytomegalovirus exposure and HLA in healthy donors. Both 60 Vbeta primers and 13 Jbeta primers went into the PCR. Generated by immunoSEQ multiplex PCR, the TCRdb table keeps only in-frame clones and is missing some. Of about 160,000 clones listed, 86% are singletons. The sample taken for sequencing was PBMCs. Receptors originate from a woman under 30 in good health and CMV-seronegative.

V is TRBV6-6 and J is TRBJ2-5; the D gene is possibly TRBD2 (5 bases). The J call may be mistaken, given a closer DNA end match to TRBJ2-7. Germline V gives CDR1 MNHNY, CDR2 SVGAGI (reference sequence). CDR3 length: 15 amino acids. This chain's CDR3 is CASSYSEEPAYEQYF. For the CDR3, the DNA is TGTGCCAGCAGTTACTCGGAGGAGCCAGCCTACGAGCAGTACTTC.

The rearrangement links TRBV27 to TRBJ1-1, with D possibly being TRBD1 (6 bases). The germline gives CDR1 MNHEY, CDR2 SMNVEV (reference sequence). Between the trimmed V and J ends, which lost 5 bases and 1 base, there was a span of 8 bases. The CDR3 length is 13 residues. In DNA form, the CDR3 reads TGTGCCAGCAGTGACAGGAGGAACACTGAAGCTTTCTTT. It encodes CASSDRRNTEAFF.

The chain combines TRBV4-1 with TRBJ2-5, with 11 bases that match TRBD2. The better agreement between TRBJ2-7 and the DNA end casts doubt on the J call. The CDR3 has 18 amino acids. The germline CDR1 and CDR2 sequences are MGHRA and YSYEKL. The CDR3 DNA sequence: TGCGCCAGCAGCCAAGTGGGCCTAGCGGGGGGCGAGGATTACGAGCAGTACTTC. This gives the protein CASSQVGLAGGEDYEQYF.

This sequence joins TRBV6-4 and TRBJ1-2, with 8 positions matching TRBD1. Germline V gene data show CDR1 as MRHNA and CDR2 as SNTAGT. V was clipped by 4 bases and J by 5 bases; unmatched bases: 6. CDR3 length: 14 residues. This CDR3 is CASSAPQGEYGYTF. CDR3 nucleotides: TGTGCCAGCAGTGCTCCACAGGGGGAATATGGCTACACCTTC.

This clone has a single count. J is TRBJ2-7 and V is TRBV7-8, with D possibly matching TRBD2 (6 bases). CDR3 length: 15 residues. Trimming removed 2 bases from V and 7 bases from J, with 18 bases in between. Per germline, CDR1 SGHVS and CDR2 FQNEAQ. The CDR3 here is CASSLPRLVLREQYF. Written as DNA, the CDR3 is TGTGCCAGCAGCTTACCCCGACTAGTGCTTAGGGAGCAGTACTTC.

The genes are TRBV6-6 and TRBJ1-4, with D possibly TRBD1 on 5 matching bases. The germline V and J ends were trimmed by 8 bases and 8 bases, with 15 bases remaining between them. The CDR3 is 13 amino acids. Germline V CDR1 and CDR2: MNHNY, SVGAGI (reference sequence). This chain's CDR3 is CASVRALREKLFF. CDR3 nucleotide sequence: TGTGCCAGCGTCAGGGCCTTACGAGAAAAACTGTTTTTT.